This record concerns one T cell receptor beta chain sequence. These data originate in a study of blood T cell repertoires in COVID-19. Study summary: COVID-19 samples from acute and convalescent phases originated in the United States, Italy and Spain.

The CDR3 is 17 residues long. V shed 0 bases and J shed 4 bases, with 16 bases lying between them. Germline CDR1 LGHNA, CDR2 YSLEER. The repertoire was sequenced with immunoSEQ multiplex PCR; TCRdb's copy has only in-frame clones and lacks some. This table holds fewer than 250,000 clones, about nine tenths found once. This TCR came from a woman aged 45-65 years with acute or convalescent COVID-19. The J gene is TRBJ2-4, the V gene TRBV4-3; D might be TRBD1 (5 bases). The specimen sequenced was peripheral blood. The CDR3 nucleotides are TGCGCCAGCAGCCAAGATCGCGGTGGTTCAGGGAAAAACATTCAGTACTTC. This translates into CASSQDRGGSGKNIQYF.